This T cell receptor (beta chain) was sequenced for a study of regulatory T cells in long-lasting Graves disease. Findings and limits, study-wide: Persistent disease samples used TRBV28, TRBJ1-2 and TRBJ2-5 preferentially. Clonotypes that were public and shared totalled about 2,500 in persistent patients versus 966 in new patients.

Time point specified: persistent/refractory GD, antithyroid drugs over 5 years with positive TRAb. Extracted RNA from PBMCs served as the source of the TCR library. After removal of 10 bases from V and 1 base from J, the junction contained 7 bases not matched to a gene. The CDR3 is made up of 13 amino acids. Germline V gene sequence: CDR1 LNHDA, CDR2 SQIVND (reference sequence). Arm-PCR with iRepertoire HTBI primers amplified the CDR3 regions for these TCR beta libraries. TCRdb used MiXCR to reprocess the multiplex PCR reads, holding one entry per CDR3 protein. The sample consists of 390,000 or so distinct CDR3 sequences, roughly 20% of them appearing once. This clonotype was seen a handful of times. The antigen is unknown.

This specimen consisted of peripheral blood mononuclear cells (PBMCs), obtained when the disease was refractory, from a patient treated with antithyroid drugs. This sequence was found in a woman aged 40 to 49 with Graves disease. The chain has TRBV19 and TRBJ2-7, with 7 bases lining up with TRBD1. CDR3: CATAPGQSYEQYF. CDR3 bases: TGTGCCACCGCCCCGGGACAGTCCTACGAGCAGTACTTC.